This T cell receptor beta chain appears in the sequencing data of a study of graft-versus-host responses after intestinal transplantation. Whole-study context: Isolated intestinal, liver-intestinal, or multivisceral transplants were what recipients had.

The starting material, graft tissue, was processed to release intraepithelial and lamina propria lymphocytes. Deletions cut 9 bases from V and 1 base from J, with 13 bases between. CDR1 is ENHRY, CDR2 SYGVKD, per germline. This CDR3 has 13 residues. Sequencing was performed with immunoSEQ multiplex PCR; in TCRdb, only in-frame clones are kept and a portion is missing. The sample includes about 9,800 clones, 78% seen only once; the top ten take around 22%. This TCR came from a human patient who received an intestinal transplant, so some T cells may come from the graft donor. The J gene is TRBJ2-7, the V gene TRBV10-3; D may be TRBD2 (5 bases). The sequences come from ileum tissue, collected approximately 530 days after intestinal transplant. In nucleotides, the CDR3 is TGTGCCATATCTCTAGCTGAGTCCTACGAGCAGTACTTC. It yields the protein CAISLAESYEQYF.